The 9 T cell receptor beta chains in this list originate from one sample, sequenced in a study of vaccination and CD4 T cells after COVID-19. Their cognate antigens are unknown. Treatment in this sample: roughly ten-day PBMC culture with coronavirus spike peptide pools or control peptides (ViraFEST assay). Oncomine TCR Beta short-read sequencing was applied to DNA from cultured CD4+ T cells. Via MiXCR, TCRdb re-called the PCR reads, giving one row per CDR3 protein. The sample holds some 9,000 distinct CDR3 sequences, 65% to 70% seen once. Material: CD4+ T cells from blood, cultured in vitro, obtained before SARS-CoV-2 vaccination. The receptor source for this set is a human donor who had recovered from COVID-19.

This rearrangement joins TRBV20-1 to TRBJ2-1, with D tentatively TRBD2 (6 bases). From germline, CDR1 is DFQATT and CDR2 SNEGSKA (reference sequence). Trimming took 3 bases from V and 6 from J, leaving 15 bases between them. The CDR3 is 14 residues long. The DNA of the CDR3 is TGCAGTGCTAGGAGGACTATTATCCCCAATGAGCAGTTCTTC. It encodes CSARRTIIPNEQFF.

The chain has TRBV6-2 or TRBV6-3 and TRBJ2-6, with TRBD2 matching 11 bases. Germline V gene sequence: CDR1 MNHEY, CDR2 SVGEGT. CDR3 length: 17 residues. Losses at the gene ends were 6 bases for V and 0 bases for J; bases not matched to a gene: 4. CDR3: CASRGLADYSGANVLTF. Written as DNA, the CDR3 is TGTGCCAGCAGGGGACTAGCGGATTACTCTGGGGCCAACGTCCTGACTTTC.

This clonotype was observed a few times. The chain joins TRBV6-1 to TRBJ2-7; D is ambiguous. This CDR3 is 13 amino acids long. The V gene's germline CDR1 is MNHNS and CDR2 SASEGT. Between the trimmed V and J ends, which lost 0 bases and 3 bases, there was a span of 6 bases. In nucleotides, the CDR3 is TGTGCCAGCAGTGAAGCGGAATTCTACGAGCAGTACTTC. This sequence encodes CASSEAEFYEQYF.

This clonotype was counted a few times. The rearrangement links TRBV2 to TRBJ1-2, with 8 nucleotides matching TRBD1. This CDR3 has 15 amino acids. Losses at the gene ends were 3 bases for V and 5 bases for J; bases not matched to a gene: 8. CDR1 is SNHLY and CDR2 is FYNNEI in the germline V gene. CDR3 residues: CASSDLAGGRYGYTF. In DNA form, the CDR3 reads TGTGCCAGCAGTGATCTGGCAGGGGGCCGATATGGCTACACCTTC.

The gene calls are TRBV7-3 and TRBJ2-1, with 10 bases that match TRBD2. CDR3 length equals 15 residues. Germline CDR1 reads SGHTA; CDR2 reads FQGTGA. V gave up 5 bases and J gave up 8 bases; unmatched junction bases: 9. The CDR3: CASSSGGALHHEQFF. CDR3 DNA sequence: TGTGCCAGCAGCAGCGGGGGGGCCCTACACCATGAGCAGTTCTTC. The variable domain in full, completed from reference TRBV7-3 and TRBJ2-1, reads GAGVSQTPSNKVTEKGKYVELRCDPISGHTALYWYRQSLGQGPEFLIYFQGTGAADDSGLPNDRFFAVRPEGSVSTLKIQRTERGDSAVYLCASSSGGALHHEQFFGPGTRLTVL.

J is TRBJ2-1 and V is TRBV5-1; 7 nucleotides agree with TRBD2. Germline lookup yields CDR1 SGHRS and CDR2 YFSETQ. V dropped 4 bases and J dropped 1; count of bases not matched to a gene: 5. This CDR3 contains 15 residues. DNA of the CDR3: TGCGCCAGCAGCCCGGACGGGGGGTCCTACAATGAGCAGTTCTTC. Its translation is CASSPDGGSYNEQFF.

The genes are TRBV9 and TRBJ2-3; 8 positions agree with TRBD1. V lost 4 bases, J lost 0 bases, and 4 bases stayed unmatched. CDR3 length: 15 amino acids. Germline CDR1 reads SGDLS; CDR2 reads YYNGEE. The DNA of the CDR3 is TGTGCCAGCAGCAACCGGGACAGGAGCACAGATACGCAGTATTTT. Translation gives CASSNRDRSTDTQYF.

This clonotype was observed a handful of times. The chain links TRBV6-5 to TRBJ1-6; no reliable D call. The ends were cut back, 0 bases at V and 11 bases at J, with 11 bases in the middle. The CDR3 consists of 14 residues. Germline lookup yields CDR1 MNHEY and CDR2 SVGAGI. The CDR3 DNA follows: TGTGCCAGCAGTTACTCTGGGGATGGGGCACCCCTCCACTTT. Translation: CASSYSGDGAPLHF.

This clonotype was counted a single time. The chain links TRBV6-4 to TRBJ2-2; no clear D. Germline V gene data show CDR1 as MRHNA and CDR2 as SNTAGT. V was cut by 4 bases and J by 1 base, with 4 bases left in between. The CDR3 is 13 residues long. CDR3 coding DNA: TGTGCCAGCAGTGCAGAGAACACCGGGGAGCTGTTTTTT. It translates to CASSAENTGELFF.